The entry below describes one TCR beta chain. This clone was recorded a few times. Which antigen it targets is not known. Base qualities are not at hand, and no much larger clone is one base apart. Each collaborating institution followed its own protocols to collect whole blood in K2EDTA tubes. For TCRbeta analysis, collaborator samples were shipped as frozen whole blood, as isolated PBMCs, or as DNA extracted from either sample type. TCRbeta CDR3 regions were amplified from genomic DNA using the immunoSEQ Assay, a bias-controlled multiplex PCR. Concerning the study's data processing: The number of nucleated cells in each sample was estimated from the amplification of reference gene primers within the assay. Sequence reads were collapsed and filtered to measure the absolute abundance of every unique TCRbeta CDR3 rearrangement. For each sample, productive Simpson clonality was calculated by taking the square root of Simpson's diversity index across productive rearrangements. The clones in this table, taken by TCRdb from immuneACCESS, are in-frame only. Not every clone is retained; where verified, under half of the shortfall comes from an unresolved V gene, and the cause of the rest is unknown. V, J and clone size reflect that table, while D and trimming were determined from the DNA. Counted in this sample were around 29,000 clones; about nine tenths of them appeared once. The top ten hold 13% to 15% of the sample.

This entry belongs to a study of blood T cell repertoires in COVID-19 (TCRdb year 2020). About the study as a whole: The collaborator samples originated in the United States, Italy and Spain and spanned the acute and convalescent phases of COVID-19. The dataset comprised deeply sampled blood TCRbeta repertoires from subjects exposed to, actively infected with, or recovered from COVID-19. The samples were drawn from the first 160 participants of the ongoing ImmuneRACE study and from 950 to 1,500 subjects provided by 6 global collaborators. A de-identified subject ID, COVID-19 status, age in years and sex were almost always included in the sample metadata. Where HLA class I and class II types were available, the types were taken from metadata supplied by the sample provider, not from assay-based typing. The prospective study material was composed of cDNA or gDNA derived from T cells, B-cell-depleted T cells, or PBMCs. The repertoires were released in a freely available public database intended as a resource for research on the immune response to SARS-CoV-2.

What the study reported, not specific to this receptor: Clinical and demographic metadata were provided uncurated, with the amount varying by source and participant.

Material for sequencing was peripheral blood. The source of this sequence is a human donor with active COVID-19. The donor label of this sample is uncertain.

The CDR3 protein sequence reads: CASAPDRSLNTGELFF. The DNA sequence reads TGTGCCAGCGCCCCGGACAGGTCTTTGAACACCGGGGAGCTGTTTTTT. The rearranged segments are TRBV11-2 and TRBJ2-2, and 7 bases in between align with TRBD1. The V end gives up 8 bases and the J end 1 base, leaving 10 bases in the junction not matched to a gene. Sequences SGHAT (CDR1) and FQNNGV (CDR2) are obtained from the germline V gene. Including cysteine and phenylalanine, the CDR3 has 16 amino acids. Just CDR3 DNA is preserved here, 48 bases in frame from base 1.